This is a list of T cell receptor beta chains from one sample in a study of blood T cells in healthy people across ages. TCRdb reanalysed the 5' RACE reads using MiXCR and keeps one entry per CDR3 protein. The repertoire holds around 800,000 distinct CDR3 sequences, with 60% to 80% as singletons. The sequenced sample consisted of blood. The source of these receptors is a man aged 25-40 years in good health. Each CDR3 is given with its conserved first and last residue. The order of the fields is CDR3 protein, CDR3 DNA, D gene, V gene, CDR3 length, clone size, J gene. A D gene is named only where the DNA matches it firmly. Clone size, where shown, is once, few, many, or a class for clones that have expanded.

CDR3 protein: CSASPARGIGELFF
CDR3 DNA: TGCAGTGCTAGTCCGGCCCGGGGGATCGGGGAGCTGTTTTTT
D gene: NA
V gene: TRBV20-1
CDR3 length: 14
clone size: many
J gene: TRBJ2-2

CDR3 protein: CASSAGEGVGFIQYF
CDR3 DNA: TGTGCCAGCAGCGCCGGGGAAGGGGTTGGGTTCATTCAGTACTTC
D gene: NA
V gene: TRBV7-9
CDR3 length: 15
clone size: NA
J gene: TRBJ2-4

CDR3 protein: CASSDSHGTINSPLHF
CDR3 DNA: TGTGCCAGCAGTGACTCGCACGGGACAATTAATTCACCCCTCCACTTT
D gene: NA
V gene: TRBV25-1
CDR3 length: 16
clone size: NA
J gene: TRBJ1-6

CDR3 protein: CSASPSPLETQYF
CDR3 DNA: TGCAGTGCTAGCCCTTCCCCCCTCGAGACCCAGTACTTC
D gene: NA
V gene: TRBV20-1
CDR3 length: 13
clone size: NA
J gene: TRBJ2-5

CDR3 protein: CASRGPGQGFDEQFF
CDR3 DNA: TGTGCCAGCAGGGGCCCGGGACAGGGGTTCGATGAGCAGTTCTTC
D gene: TRBD1
V gene: TRBV7-2
CDR3 length: 15
clone size: NA
J gene: TRBJ2-1

CDR3 protein: CASSLGVGDFSFYNEQFF
CDR3 DNA: TGTGCCAGCAGCTTAGGTGTCGGGGACTTCTCCTTCTACAATGAGCAGTTCTTC
D gene: NA
V gene: TRBV7-2
CDR3 length: 18
clone size: NA
J gene: TRBJ2-1

CDR3 protein: CASSRDRGVDEQFF
CDR3 DNA: TGTGCCAGCAGCCGGGACAGGGGAGTGGATGAGCAGTTCTTC
D gene: TRBD1
V gene: TRBV7-7
CDR3 length: 14
clone size: NA
J gene: TRBJ2-1

CDR3 protein: CASSVVDGTSYEQYF
CDR3 DNA: TGTGCCAGCAGCGTAGTTGACGGCACCTCCTACGAGCAGTACTTC
D gene: NA
V gene: TRBV9
CDR3 length: 15
clone size: once
J gene: TRBJ2-7

CDR3 protein: CASSPREAFSYEQYF
CDR3 DNA: TGTGCCAGCAGTCCTCGGGAGGCGTTCTCCTACGAGCAGTACTTC
D gene: TRBD2
V gene: TRBV6-2/TRBV6-3
CDR3 length: 15
clone size: NA
J gene: TRBJ2-7

CDR3 protein: CASSPGTWGANVLTF
CDR3 DNA: TGTGCCAGCAGCCCCGGAACTTGGGGGGCCAACGTCCTGACTTTC
D gene: NA
V gene: TRBV5-4
CDR3 length: 15
clone size: few
J gene: TRBJ2-6

CDR3 protein: CASSLGQTTYEQYF
CDR3 DNA: TGTGCCAGCAGTTTAGGACAGACCACCTACGAGCAGTACTTC
D gene: NA
V gene: TRBV12-3/TRBV12-4
CDR3 length: 14
clone size: NA
J gene: TRBJ2-7

CDR3 protein: CASSLVAGPIYEQYF
CDR3 DNA: TGTGCCAGCAGCTTAGTGGCGGGGCCGATCTACGAGCAGTACTTC
D gene: NA
V gene: TRBV7-2
CDR3 length: 15
clone size: NA
J gene: TRBJ2-7

CDR3 protein: CASSPQGAMYEQYF
CDR3 DNA: TGTGCCAGCAGCCCACAGGGGGCGATGTACGAGCAGTACTTC
D gene: TRBD1
V gene: TRBV7-2
CDR3 length: 14
clone size: few
J gene: TRBJ2-7

CDR3 protein: CASSPLQGRGTEAFF
CDR3 DNA: TGTGCCAGCTCACCACTTCAGGGGAGGGGCACTGAAGCTTTCTTT
D gene: NA
V gene: TRBV18
CDR3 length: 15
clone size: NA
J gene: TRBJ1-1

CDR3 protein: CSASRDREIFGDTQYF
CDR3 DNA: TGCAGTGCTAGTAGGGACAGGGAGATTTTTGGGGATACGCAGTATTTT
D gene: TRBD1
V gene: TRBV20-1
CDR3 length: 16
clone size: NA
J gene: TRBJ2-3

CDR3 protein: CAIRLSEVAKNIQYF
CDR3 DNA: TGTGCCATCCGGTTGTCTGAAGTAGCCAAAAACATTCAGTACTTC
D gene: NA
V gene: TRBV2
CDR3 length: 15
clone size: NA
J gene: TRBJ2-4

CDR3 protein: CASSLFGGQGEQYF
CDR3 DNA: TGTGCCAGCAGTTTATTCGGGGGCCAGGGTGAGCAGTACTTC
D gene: NA
V gene: TRBV12-3/TRBV12-4
CDR3 length: 14
clone size: NA
J gene: TRBJ2-7

CDR3 protein: CSARDWRKYQETQYF
CDR3 DNA: TGCAGTGCTAGAGATTGGAGGAAGTACCAAGAGACCCAGTACTTC
D gene: NA
V gene: TRBV20-1
CDR3 length: 15
clone size: few
J gene: TRBJ2-5

CDR3 protein: CAISRGVNGYTF
CDR3 DNA: TGTGCCATCAGCCGGGGGGTTAATGGCTACACCTTC
D gene: NA
V gene: TRBV10-3
CDR3 length: 12
clone size: few
J gene: TRBJ1-2

CDR3 protein: CASSFSGDTNEKLFF
CDR3 DNA: TGTGCCAGCAGTTTCTCAGGGGACACTAATGAAAAACTGTTTTTT
D gene: NA
V gene: TRBV27
CDR3 length: 15
clone size: NA
J gene: TRBJ1-4

CDR3 protein: CAIAGQGGYGYTF
CDR3 DNA: TGTGCCATCGCTGGACAGGGGGGATATGGCTACACCTTC
D gene: TRBD1
V gene: TRBV10-3
CDR3 length: 13
clone size: NA
J gene: TRBJ1-2

CDR3 protein: CASSNRGPHEQYF
CDR3 DNA: TGCGCCAGCAGCAACAGGGGGCCCCACGAGCAGTACTTC
D gene: TRBD1
V gene: TRBV4-3
CDR3 length: 13
clone size: NA
J gene: TRBJ2-7

CDR3 protein: CASSFAGGYYNEQFF
CDR3 DNA: TGTGCCAGCAGTTTCGCAGGGGGCTACTACAATGAGCAGTTCTTC
D gene: TRBD1
V gene: TRBV27
CDR3 length: 15
clone size: few
J gene: TRBJ2-1

CDR3 protein: CSARTGPLGGYTF
CDR3 DNA: TGCAGTGCTAGGACGGGGCCATTGGGGGGCTACACCTTC
D gene: NA
V gene: TRBV20-1
CDR3 length: 13
clone size: NA
J gene: TRBJ1-2

CDR3 protein: CSVGGDRGAYEQYF
CDR3 DNA: TGCAGCGTTGGGGGGGACAGGGGCGCCTACGAGCAGTACTTC
D gene: TRBD1
V gene: TRBV29-1
CDR3 length: 14
clone size: once
J gene: TRBJ2-7

CDR3 protein: CAISATSGGAYNEQFF
CDR3 DNA: TGTGCCATCAGTGCCACTAGCGGGGGGGCCTACAATGAGCAGTTCTTC
D gene: TRBD2
V gene: TRBV10-3
CDR3 length: 16
clone size: NA
J gene: TRBJ2-1

CDR3 protein: CASSLGQAYSPLHF
CDR3 DNA: TGTGCCAGCAGTCTAGGACAGGCTTATTCACCCCTCCACTTT
D gene: TRBD1
V gene: TRBV12-3/TRBV12-4
CDR3 length: 14
clone size: NA
J gene: TRBJ1-6

CDR3 protein: CASSSPQRTITTDTQYF
CDR3 DNA: TGTGCCAGCAGCTCCCCCCAGCGGACCATTACCACAGATACGCAGTATTTT
D gene: NA
V gene: TRBV7-8
CDR3 length: 17
clone size: few
J gene: TRBJ2-3

CDR3 protein: CASSLVTAGFEQYF
CDR3 DNA: TGTGCCAGCAGTTTAGTCACAGCGGGGTTTGAGCAGTACTTC
D gene: TRBD2
V gene: TRBV28
CDR3 length: 14
clone size: NA
J gene: TRBJ2-7

CDR3 protein: CASSYSRTDSKGDIQYF
CDR3 DNA: TGCGCCAGCAGTTACTCCCGGACCGACAGCAAGGGGGACATTCAGTACTTC
D gene: NA
V gene: TRBV6-2/TRBV6-3
CDR3 length: 17
clone size: NA
J gene: TRBJ2-4

CDR3 protein: CSVPPSGGAHETQYF
CDR3 DNA: TGCAGCGTGCCCCCCAGCGGGGGGGCACACGAGACCCAGTACTTC
D gene: TRBD2
V gene: TRBV29-1
CDR3 length: 15
clone size: NA
J gene: TRBJ2-5

CDR3 protein: CSATSVGGLETQYF
CDR3 DNA: TGCAGTGCTACCTCGGTAGGGGGCTTGGAGACCCAGTACTTC
D gene: TRBD1
V gene: TRBV20-1
CDR3 length: 14
clone size: many
J gene: TRBJ2-5

CDR3 protein: CASSLAEWPNTHYGYTF
CDR3 DNA: TGTGCCAGCAGCTTAGCGGAATGGCCTAACACTCACTATGGCTACACCTTC
D gene: NA
V gene: TRBV7-9
CDR3 length: 17
clone size: few
J gene: TRBJ1-2

CDR3 protein: CASSLAGGADTQYF
CDR3 DNA: TGTGCCAGCAGCTTGGCCGGGGGCGCAGATACGCAGTATTTT
D gene: NA
V gene: TRBV7-2
CDR3 length: 14
clone size: NA
J gene: TRBJ2-3

CDR3 protein: CSARAPTSGGGEQYF
CDR3 DNA: TGCAGTGCTAGGGCCCCGACTAGCGGGGGAGGTGAGCAGTACTTC
D gene: TRBD2
V gene: TRBV20-1
CDR3 length: 15
clone size: few
J gene: TRBJ2-7

CDR3 protein: CASSFRQSYGYTF
CDR3 DNA: TGTGCCAGCAGTTTCCGACAGTCCTATGGCTACACCTTC
D gene: NA
V gene: TRBV27
CDR3 length: 13
clone size: NA
J gene: TRBJ1-2

CDR3 protein: CASRKTGRGGEQYF
CDR3 DNA: TGTGCCAGCAGGAAGACTGGTAGAGGGGGCGAGCAGTACTTC
D gene: NA
V gene: TRBV28
CDR3 length: 14
clone size: NA
J gene: TRBJ2-7

CDR3 protein: CSVDGSGGSNIQYF
CDR3 DNA: TGCAGCGTTGACGGGTCGGGAGGGTCAAACATTCAGTACTTC
D gene: TRBD2
V gene: TRBV29-1
CDR3 length: 14
clone size: few
J gene: TRBJ2-4

CDR3 protein: CASSHGQGAMGYTF
CDR3 DNA: TGTGCCAGCAGCCATGGACAGGGGGCAATGGGCTACACCTTC
D gene: TRBD1
V gene: TRBV11-1
CDR3 length: 14
clone size: NA
J gene: TRBJ1-2

CDR3 protein: CASSETSGGGYEQFF
CDR3 DNA: TGTGCCAGCAGCGAGACTAGCGGGGGGGGCTACGAGCAGTTCTTC
D gene: TRBD2
V gene: TRBV7-2
CDR3 length: 15
clone size: NA
J gene: TRBJ2-1

CDR3 protein: CASSLTQGVQYF
CDR3 DNA: TGTGCCAGCAGTTTAACACAGGGAGTTCAGTACTTC
D gene: NA
V gene: TRBV28
CDR3 length: 12
clone size: NA
J gene: TRBJ2-4

CDR3 protein: CSALSVNSNQPQHF
CDR3 DNA: TGCAGTGCTCTTTCCGTCAATAGCAATCAGCCCCAGCATTTT
D gene: NA
V gene: TRBV20-1
CDR3 length: 14
clone size: once
J gene: TRBJ1-5

CDR3 protein: CSARGVGAFF
CDR3 DNA: TGCAGTGCAAGAGGGGTAGGAGCTTTCTTT
D gene: NA
V gene: TRBV20-1
CDR3 length: 10
clone size: NA
J gene: TRBJ1-1

CDR3 protein: CASSPTSGGASEQFF
CDR3 DNA: TGTGCCAGCAGCCCGACTAGCGGGGGGGCCAGTGAGCAGTTCTTC
D gene: TRBD2
V gene: TRBV7-9
CDR3 length: 15
clone size: NA
J gene: TRBJ2-1

CDR3 protein: CASSREGLEGFYEQYF
CDR3 DNA: TGCGCCAGCAGCCGCGAAGGACTAGAGGGCTTCTACGAGCAGTACTTC
D gene: TRBD2
V gene: TRBV5-1
CDR3 length: 16
clone size: NA
J gene: TRBJ2-7

CDR3 protein: CASSSGTGDTDTQYF
CDR3 DNA: TGTGCCAGCAGCTCGGGGACAGGGGATACAGATACCCAGTATTTT
D gene: TRBD1
V gene: TRBV7-9
CDR3 length: 15
clone size: NA
J gene: TRBJ2-3

CDR3 protein: CASSLLEGGDTQYF
CDR3 DNA: TGTGCCAGCAGCCTACTAGAGGGTGGAGATACGCAGTATTTT
D gene: NA
V gene: TRBV7-2
CDR3 length: 14
clone size: few
J gene: TRBJ2-3

CDR3 protein: CASKPGQRNEQFF
CDR3 DNA: TGTGCCAGCAAACCGGGACAGCGAAATGAGCAGTTCTTC
D gene: TRBD1
V gene: TRBV27
CDR3 length: 13
clone size: NA
J gene: TRBJ2-1

CDR3 protein: CASSLAMGGLYNEQFF
CDR3 DNA: TGCGCCAGCAGCTTGGCGATGGGGGGGCTCTACAATGAGCAGTTCTTC
D gene: NA
V gene: TRBV5-1
CDR3 length: 16
clone size: NA
J gene: TRBJ2-1

CDR3 protein: CASSQSRDGLNQPQHF
CDR3 DNA: TGCGCCAGCAGCCAGTCACGGGACGGACTAAATCAGCCCCAGCATTTT
D gene: NA
V gene: TRBV4-3
CDR3 length: 16
clone size: NA
J gene: TRBJ1-5

CDR3 protein: CSARDAADSYEQYF
CDR3 DNA: TGCAGTGCTAGAGACGCAGCGGACTCCTATGAGCAGTACTTC
D gene: NA
V gene: TRBV20-1
CDR3 length: 14
clone size: once
J gene: TRBJ2-7

CDR3 protein: CASSYGTAHSPLHF
CDR3 DNA: TGTGCCAGCAGTTACGGGACAGCCCATTCACCCCTCCACTTT
D gene: TRBD1
V gene: TRBV6-5
CDR3 length: 14
clone size: NA
J gene: TRBJ1-6